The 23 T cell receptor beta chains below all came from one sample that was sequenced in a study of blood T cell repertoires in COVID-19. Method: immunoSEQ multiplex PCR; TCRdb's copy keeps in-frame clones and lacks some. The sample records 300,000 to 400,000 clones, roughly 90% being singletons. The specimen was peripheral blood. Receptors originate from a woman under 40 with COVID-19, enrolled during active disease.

The CDR3 DNA reads as TGCGCCAGCACGAGATTACAGGGGCAAGAGACCCAGTACTTC. As protein: CASTRLQGQETQYF. The rearrangement uses TRBV5-1 and TRBJ2-5; TRBD1 matches at 7 bases. J gave up 2 bases and V 6 bases, and 7 bases lay outside the gene matches. The CDR3 covers 14 residues. In germline, CDR1 is SGHRS, CDR2 YFSETQ.

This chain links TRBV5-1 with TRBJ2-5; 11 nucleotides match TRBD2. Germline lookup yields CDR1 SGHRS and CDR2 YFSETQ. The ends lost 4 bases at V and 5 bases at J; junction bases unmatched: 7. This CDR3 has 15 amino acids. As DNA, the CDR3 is TGCGCCAGCAGCGGTAGCGGGGGGGCTGGGGAGACCCAGTACTTC. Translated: CASSGSGGAGETQYF.

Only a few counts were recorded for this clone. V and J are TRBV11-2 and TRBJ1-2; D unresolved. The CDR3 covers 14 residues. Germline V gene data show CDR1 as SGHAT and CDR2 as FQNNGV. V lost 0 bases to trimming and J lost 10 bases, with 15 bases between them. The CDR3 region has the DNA TGTGCCAGCAGCTTAGAGCGGGGAACAAGGACCTACACCTTC. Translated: CASSLERGTRTYTF. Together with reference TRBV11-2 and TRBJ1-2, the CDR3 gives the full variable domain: EAGVAQSPRYKIIEKRQSVAFWCNPISGHATLYWYQQILGQGPKLLIQFQNNGVVDDSQLPKDRFSAERLKGVDSTLKIQPAKLEDSAVYLCASSLERGTRTYTFGSGTRLTVV.

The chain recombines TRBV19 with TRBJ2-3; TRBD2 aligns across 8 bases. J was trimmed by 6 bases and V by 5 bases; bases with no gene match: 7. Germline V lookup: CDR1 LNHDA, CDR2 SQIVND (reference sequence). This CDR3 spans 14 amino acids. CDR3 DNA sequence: TGTGCCAGTAGTCCCGGGACTAGTTGGGATACGCAGTATTTT. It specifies CASSPGTSWDTQYF.

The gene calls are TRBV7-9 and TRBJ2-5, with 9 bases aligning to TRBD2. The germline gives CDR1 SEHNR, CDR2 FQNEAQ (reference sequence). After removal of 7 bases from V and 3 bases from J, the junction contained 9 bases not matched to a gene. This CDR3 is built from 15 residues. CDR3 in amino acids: CASTGLRGGEETQYF. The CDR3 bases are TGTGCCAGCACTGGTTTGCGGGGGGGAGAAGAGACCCAGTACTTC.

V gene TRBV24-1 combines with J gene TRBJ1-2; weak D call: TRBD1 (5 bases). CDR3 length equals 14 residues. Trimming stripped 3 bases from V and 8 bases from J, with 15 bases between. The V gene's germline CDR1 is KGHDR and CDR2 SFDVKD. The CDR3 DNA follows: TGTGCCACCAGTGATCCCAGGACACCCTCGGGCTACACCTTC. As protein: CATSDPRTPSGYTF.

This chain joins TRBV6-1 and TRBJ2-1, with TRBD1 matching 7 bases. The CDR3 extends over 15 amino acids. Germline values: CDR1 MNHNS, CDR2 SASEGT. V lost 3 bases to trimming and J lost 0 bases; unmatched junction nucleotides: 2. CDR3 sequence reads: CASSDRDSSYNEQFF. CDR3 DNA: TGTGCCAGCAGTGACCGGGACAGCTCCTACAATGAGCAGTTCTTC.

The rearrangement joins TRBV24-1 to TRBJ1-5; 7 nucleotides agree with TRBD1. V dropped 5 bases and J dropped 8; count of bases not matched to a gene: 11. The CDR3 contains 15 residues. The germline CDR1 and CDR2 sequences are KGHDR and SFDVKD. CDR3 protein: CATSGAEGAGKPQHF. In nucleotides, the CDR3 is TGTGCCACCAGTGGTGCGGAGGGGGCAGGAAAGCCCCAGCATTTT.

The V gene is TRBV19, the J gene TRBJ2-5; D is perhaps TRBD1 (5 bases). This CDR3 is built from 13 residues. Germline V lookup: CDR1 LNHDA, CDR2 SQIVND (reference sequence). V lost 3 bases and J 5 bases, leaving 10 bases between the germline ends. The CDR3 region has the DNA TGTGCCAGTAGTATTGGACATGGGGAGACCCAGTACTTC. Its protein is CASSIGHGETQYF.

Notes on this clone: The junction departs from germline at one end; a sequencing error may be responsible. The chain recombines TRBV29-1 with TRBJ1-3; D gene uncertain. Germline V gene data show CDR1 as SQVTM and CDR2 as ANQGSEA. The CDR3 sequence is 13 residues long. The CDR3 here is CSVEDLSGNTIYF. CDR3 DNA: TGCAGCGTCGAAGACCTCTCTGGAAACACCATATATTTT.

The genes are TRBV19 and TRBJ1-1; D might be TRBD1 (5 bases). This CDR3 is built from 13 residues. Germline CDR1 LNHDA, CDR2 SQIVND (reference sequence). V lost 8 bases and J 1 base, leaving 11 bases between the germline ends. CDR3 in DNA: TGTGCCAGTGCGGCCAGGGCGAACACTGAAGCTTTCTTT. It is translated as CASAARANTEAFF.

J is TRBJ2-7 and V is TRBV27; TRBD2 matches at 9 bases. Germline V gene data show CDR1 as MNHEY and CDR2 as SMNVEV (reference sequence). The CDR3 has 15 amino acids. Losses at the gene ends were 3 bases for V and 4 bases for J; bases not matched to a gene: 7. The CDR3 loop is CASSFRAGGYYEQYF. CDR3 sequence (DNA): TGTGCCAGCAGTTTCCGGGCGGGGGGGTATTACGAGCAGTACTTC.

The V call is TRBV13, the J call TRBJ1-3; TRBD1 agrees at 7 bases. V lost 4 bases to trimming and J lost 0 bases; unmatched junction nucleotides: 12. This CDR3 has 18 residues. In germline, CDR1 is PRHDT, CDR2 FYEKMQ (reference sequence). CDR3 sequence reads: CASSSSRDSHFSGNTIYF. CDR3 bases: TGTGCCAGCAGCTCCTCCCGGGACAGCCACTTCTCTGGAAACACCATATATTTT. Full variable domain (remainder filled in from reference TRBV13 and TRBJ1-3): AAGVIQSPRHLIKEKRETATLKCYPIPRHDTVYWYQQGPGQDPQFLISFYEKMQSDKGSIPDRFSAQQFSDYHSELNMSSLELGDSALYFCASSSSRDSHFSGNTIYFGEGSWLTVV.

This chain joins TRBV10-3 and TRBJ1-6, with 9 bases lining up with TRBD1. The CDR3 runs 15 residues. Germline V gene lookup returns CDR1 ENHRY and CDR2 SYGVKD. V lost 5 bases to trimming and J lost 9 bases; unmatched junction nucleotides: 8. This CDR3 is CAISNQGQGGSPLHF. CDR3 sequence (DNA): TGTGCCATCAGTAACCAGGGACAGGGCGGTTCACCCCTCCACTTT.

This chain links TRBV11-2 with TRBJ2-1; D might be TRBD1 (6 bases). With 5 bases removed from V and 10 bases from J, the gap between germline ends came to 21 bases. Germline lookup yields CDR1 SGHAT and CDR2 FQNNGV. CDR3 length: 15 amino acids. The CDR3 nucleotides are TGTGCCAGCAGCCATTCGGTAGATACCGGGACAGAGCAGTTCTTC. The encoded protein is CASSHSVDTGTEQFF.

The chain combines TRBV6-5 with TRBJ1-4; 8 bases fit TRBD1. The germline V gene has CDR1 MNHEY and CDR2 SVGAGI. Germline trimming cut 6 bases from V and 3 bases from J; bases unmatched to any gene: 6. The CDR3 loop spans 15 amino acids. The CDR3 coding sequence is TGTGCCAGCAGGCTCACAGGGGGTGCTAATGAAAAACTGTTTTTT. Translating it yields CASRLTGGANEKLFF.

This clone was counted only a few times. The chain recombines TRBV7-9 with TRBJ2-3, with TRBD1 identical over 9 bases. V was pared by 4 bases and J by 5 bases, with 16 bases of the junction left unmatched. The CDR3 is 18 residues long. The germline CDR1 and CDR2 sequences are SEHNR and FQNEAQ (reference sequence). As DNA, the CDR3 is TGTGCCAGCAGCTCCCGAGAACAACAGGGGGCGCTTGGAGATACGCAGTATTTT. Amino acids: CASSSREQQGALGDTQYF. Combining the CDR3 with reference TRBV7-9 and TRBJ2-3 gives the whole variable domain DTGVSQNPRHKITKRGQNVTFRCDPISEHNRLYWYRQTLGQGPEFLTYFQNEAQLEKSRLLSDRFSAERPKGSFSTLEIQRTEQGDSAMYLCASSSREQQGALGDTQYFGPGTRLTVL.

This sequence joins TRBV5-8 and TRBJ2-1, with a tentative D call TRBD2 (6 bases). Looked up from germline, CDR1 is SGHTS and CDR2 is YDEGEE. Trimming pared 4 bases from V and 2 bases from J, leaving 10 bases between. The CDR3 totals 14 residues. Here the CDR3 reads CASSMRGTYNEQFF. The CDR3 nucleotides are TGTGCCAGCAGCATGCGGGGAACCTACAATGAGCAGTTCTTC.

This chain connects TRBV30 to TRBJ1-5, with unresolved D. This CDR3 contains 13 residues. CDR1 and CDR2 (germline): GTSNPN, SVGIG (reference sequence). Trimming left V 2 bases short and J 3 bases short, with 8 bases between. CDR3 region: CAWSPPLNQPQHF. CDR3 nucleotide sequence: TGTGCCTGGAGTCCCCCCCTCAATCAGCCCCAGCATTTT. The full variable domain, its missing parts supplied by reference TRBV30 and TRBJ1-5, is SQTIHQWPATLVQPVGSPLSLECTVEGTSNPNLYWYRQAAGRGLQLLFYSVGIGQISSEVPQNLSASRPQDRQFILSSKKLLLSDSGFYLCAWSPPLNQPQHFGDGTRLSIL.

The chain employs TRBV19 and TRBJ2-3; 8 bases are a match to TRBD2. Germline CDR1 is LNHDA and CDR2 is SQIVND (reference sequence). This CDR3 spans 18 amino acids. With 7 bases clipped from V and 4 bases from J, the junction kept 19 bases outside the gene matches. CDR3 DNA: TGTGCCAGTATCCCTTCCCCCGAACTAGCGGCAGAACCAGATACGCAGTATTTT. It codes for CASIPSPELAAEPDTQYF.

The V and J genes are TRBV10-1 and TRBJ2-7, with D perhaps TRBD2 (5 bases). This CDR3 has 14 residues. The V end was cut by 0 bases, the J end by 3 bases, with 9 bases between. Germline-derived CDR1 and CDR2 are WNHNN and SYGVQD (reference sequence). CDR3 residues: CASSESTTSYEQYF. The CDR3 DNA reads TGCGCCAGCAGTGAGTCGACTACTAGCTACGAGCAGTACTTC.

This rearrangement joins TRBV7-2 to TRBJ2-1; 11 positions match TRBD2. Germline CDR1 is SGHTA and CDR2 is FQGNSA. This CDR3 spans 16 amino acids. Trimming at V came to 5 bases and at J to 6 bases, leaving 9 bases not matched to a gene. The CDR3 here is CASSPPGSGGANEQFF. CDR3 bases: TGTGCCAGCAGCCCCCCCGGTAGCGGGGGGGCCAATGAGCAGTTCTTC.

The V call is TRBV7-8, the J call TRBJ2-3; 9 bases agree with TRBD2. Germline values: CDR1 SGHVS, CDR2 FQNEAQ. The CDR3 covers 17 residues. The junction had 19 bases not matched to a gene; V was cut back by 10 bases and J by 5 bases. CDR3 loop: CATSRGYAAGGRDTQYF. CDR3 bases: TGTGCCACCTCACGAGGGTATGCGGCGGGAGGGCGAGATACGCAGTATTTT.